These 20 T cell receptor beta chains were all obtained from the same sample, sequenced in a study of blood T cell repertoires in COVID-19. Measured with immunoSEQ multiplex PCR; TCRdb has only the in-frame clones, and not every one. The sample has more than 110,000 clones, under 85% seen once. The sample was peripheral blood. The source of these receptors is a human donor in a cohort sampled during active COVID-19.

The V and J genes are TRBV2 and TRBJ2-5; the match to TRBD2 covers 7 bases. The CDR3 has 14 amino acids. The V and J ends lost 3 bases and 5 bases, in that order; junction bases with no gene match: 6. The germline V gene encodes CDR1 SNHLY and CDR2 FYNNEI. The CDR3 nucleotides read TGTGCCAGCAGTGATCAGCGGGGATGGGAGACCCAGTACTTC. The encoded protein is CASSDQRGWETQYF.

This chain links TRBV9 with TRBJ1-3, with no clear D. With 0 bases removed from V and 0 bases from J, the gap between germline ends came to 10 bases. Germline-derived CDR1 and CDR2 are SGDLS and YYNGEE. CDR3 length equals 16 residues. The CDR3 loop is CASSVGSSGSGNTIYF. As DNA, the CDR3 is TGTGCCAGCAGCGTAGGATCCTCCGGCTCTGGAAACACCATATATTTT.

This chain uses TRBV9 with TRBJ2-2; 8 nucleotides agree with TRBD2. This CDR3 spans 13 amino acids. V lost 4 bases, J lost 8 bases, and 4 bases stayed unmatched. Germline CDR1 is SGDLS and CDR2 is YYNGEE. CDR3 protein: CASSKGLEGELFF. For the CDR3, the DNA is TGTGCCAGCAGCAAGGGACTAGAAGGGGAGCTGTTTTTT.

This rearrangement joins TRBV2 to TRBJ1-4, with D hard to call. Trimming removed 5 bases at V and 2 bases at J, with 9 bases between. In germline, CDR1 is SNHLY, CDR2 FYNNEI. The CDR3 covers 14 residues. The CDR3 region has the DNA TGTGCCAGCAGTATGGGAGGGACTAATGAAAAACTGTTTTTT. This translates into CASSMGGTNEKLFF.

This clone has just a few counts. The genes are TRBV18 and TRBJ1-6; 7 bases fit TRBD1. The trim removed 0 bases at V and 7 bases at J, leaving 3 bases unmatched. The CDR3 contains 15 residues. CDR1 and CDR2 from the germline V gene are KGHSH and LQKENI. In DNA form, the CDR3 reads TGTGCCAGCTCACCACCGACAGGGACGAATTCACCCCTCCACTTT. Translation: CASSPPTGTNSPLHF.

V usage is TRBV10-3 and J usage is TRBJ1-2; the match to TRBD1 covers 8 bases. This CDR3 has 13 residues. Trimming at V came to 8 bases and at J to 0 bases, leaving 2 bases not matched to a gene. In germline, CDR1 is ENHRY, CDR2 SYGVKD. DNA for the CDR3: TGTGCCATCGGACAGGGATCTAACTATGGCTACACCTTC. Translation gives CAIGQGSNYGYTF.

V is TRBV5-1 and J is TRBJ2-3; unclear D gene. The V end was cut by 0 bases, the J end by 1 base, with 12 bases between. CDR1 is SGHRS, CDR2 YFSETQ, per germline. This CDR3 contains 16 residues. The CDR3 is CASSLAVSPGTDTQYF. CDR3 sequence (DNA): TGCGCCAGCAGCTTGGCGGTTTCCCCTGGCACAGATACGCAGTATTTT.

The genes are TRBV7-9 and TRBJ2-1, with TRBD1 matching 8 bases. The J segment lost 8 bases and the V segment lost 2 bases, leaving 11 bases of the junction unmatched. Per the germline V gene, CDR1 is SEHNR and CDR2 is FQNEAQ (reference sequence). CDR3 size: 16 residues. Here the CDR3 DNA reads TGTGCCAGCAGCTTATTAGGCCAGGGGGCGAACGATGAGCAGTTCTTC. Protein: CASSLLGQGANDEQFF.

The J gene is TRBJ1-5, the V gene TRBV6-2 or TRBV6-3, with 7 bases fitting TRBD1. Germline CDR1 is MNHEY and CDR2 is SVGEGT. The CDR3 is made up of 15 amino acids. J lost 3 bases, V lost 6 bases, and 8 bases had no gene match. The DNA of the CDR3 is TGTGCCAGCAGCACGGGACAGCCCTACAATCAGCCCCAGCATTTT. Encoded protein: CASSTGQPYNQPQHF.

V gene TRBV5-4 combines with J gene TRBJ2-5; TRBD2 is a possible D gene (6 bases). The CDR3 is 14 amino acids. Trimming cost V 2 bases and J 3 bases, with 11 bases left between them. In germline, CDR1 is SGHNT, CDR2 YYREEE (reference sequence). CDR3 in amino acids: CASSFPAGKETQYF. The CDR3 DNA is TGTGCCAGCAGCTTCCCCGCGGGGAAAGAGACCCAGTACTTC.

The rearrangement links TRBV19 to TRBJ1-6, with 7 bases that match TRBD1. This CDR3 is built from 16 residues. Germline V gene data show CDR1 as LNHDA and CDR2 as SQIVND (reference sequence). V shed 5 bases, J shed 10 bases, and the junction held 14 bases outside the gene matches. The CDR3 DNA reads TGTGCCAGTAGTGCCCAGGGGGAAAGCTTTAGCTCACCCCTCCACTTT. Protein sequence: CASSAQGESFSSPLHF.

This clone was seen a single time. V is TRBV28 and J is TRBJ1-1; tentative D call: TRBD1 (5 bases). V was shortened by 7 bases and J by 4 bases, with 7 bases between the two germline ends. The CDR3 is 11 residues long. The germline V gene encodes CDR1 MDHEN and CDR2 SYDVKM. The CDR3 protein is CASTGFTEAFF. As DNA, the CDR3 is TGTGCCAGCACAGGGTTCACTGAAGCTTTCTTT.

V and J are TRBV19 and TRBJ1-2; maybe TRBD1 (6 bases). Germline CDR1 and CDR2: LNHDA and SQIVND (reference sequence). Trimming left V 6 bases short and J 4 bases short, with 12 bases between. The CDR3 has 13 residues. CDR3 sequence (DNA): TGTGCCAGTAGATCTACAGGGTCCTATGGCTACACCTTC. Protein sequence: CASRSTGSYGYTF.

This clone was found a few times. The chain joins TRBV7-9 to TRBJ2-7; D might be TRBD1 (6 bases). The V gene's germline CDR1 is SEHNR and CDR2 FQNEAQ (reference sequence). The CDR3 loop spans 18 amino acids. V was clipped by 2 bases and J by 0 bases, with 20 bases between them. This CDR3 reads CASSLIVGAQIHSYEQYF. CDR3 nucleotide sequence: TGTGCCAGCAGCTTAATTGTGGGGGCCCAGATACACTCCTACGAGCAGTACTTC.

The chain recombines TRBV11-2 with TRBJ2-5; D perhaps matches TRBD2 (5 bases). CDR3 length equals 13 residues. Germline CDR1 reads SGHAT; CDR2 reads FQNNGV. Trimming removed 5 bases at V and 10 bases at J, with 17 bases between. Written as DNA, the CDR3 is TGTGCCAGCAGCGACGGGAATCGAGGGTACCAGTACTTC. Amino acids: CASSDGNRGYQYF.

The J gene is TRBJ1-2, the V gene TRBV19, with D unresolved. Trimming took 1 base from V and 1 from J, leaving 7 bases between them. CDR3 length: 14 residues. Germline V CDR1 and CDR2: LNHDA, SQIVND (reference sequence). CDR3 nucleotides: TGTGCCAGTAGTATAGCTACAGTTAACTATGGCTACACCTTC. Translated: CASSIATVNYGYTF.

V gene TRBV30 combines with J gene TRBJ2-3; possibly TRBD1 for D (6 bases). The CDR3 extends over 13 amino acids. Deletions cut 4 bases from V and 4 bases from J, with 12 bases between. The germline gives CDR1 GTSNPN, CDR2 SVGIG (reference sequence). The CDR3 region is CAWTRGQADTQYF. CDR3 DNA sequence: TGTGCCTGGACCAGGGGTCAGGCAGATACGCAGTATTTT.

The V call is TRBV28, the J call TRBJ1-2, with 7 bases identical to TRBD1. Germline V CDR1 and CDR2: MDHEN, SYDVKM. This CDR3 comprises 15 residues. Losses at the gene ends were 6 bases for V and 6 bases for J; bases not matched to a gene: 13. The DNA for the CDR3 is TGTGCCAGCAGCGGAACAGGGGACCCCGTGGATGGCTACACCTTC. This encodes CASSGTGDPVDGYTF.

V and J are TRBV28 and TRBJ2-7; TRBD1 agrees at 10 bases. The germline gives CDR1 MDHEN, CDR2 SYDVKM. The CDR3 totals 14 residues. V shed 3 bases and J 3 bases; nucleotides not matched to a gene: 2. The CDR3 protein is CASSFRTGGYEQYF. CDR3 sequence (DNA): TGTGCCAGCAGTTTCAGGACAGGGGGCTACGAGCAGTACTTC. Filled out from reference TRBV28 and TRBJ2-7, the complete variable domain reads DVKVTQSSRYLVKRTGEKVFLECVQDMDHENMFWYRQDPGLGLRLIYFSYDVKMKEKGDIPEGYSVSREKKERFSLILESASTNQTSMYLCASSFRTGGYEQYFGPGTRLTVT.

The V and J genes are TRBV27 and TRBJ1-5, with D possibly being TRBD1 (6 bases). This CDR3 has 14 residues. The germline V gene encodes CDR1 MNHEY and CDR2 SMNVEV (reference sequence). The germline V and J ends were trimmed by 3 bases and 8 bases, with 14 bases remaining between them. The CDR3 protein is CASSFSGVREPQHF. Here the CDR3 DNA reads TGTGCCAGCAGTTTTTCAGGGGTACGTGAGCCCCAGCATTTT.